This TCR beta chain was identified in a study of identical twins. V shed 6 bases and J shed 1 base, with 9 bases lying between them. Germline lookup yields CDR1 LGHNT and CDR2 FRNRAP. The CDR3 length is 13 residues. Via MiXCR, TCRdb re-called the 5' RACE reads, giving one row per CDR3 protein. The sample shows some 500,000 distinct CDR3 sequences, around 20% of them seen only once. This clonotype has ten or more counts. Another study also made use of these data, one on T cells expressing NK-cell markers.

This clonotype was sampled from a woman younger than 30 in good health. The chain joins TRBV12-5 to TRBJ1-1; no reliable D call. Sequencing input: CD4+ T cells sorted from blood. Here the CDR3 DNA reads TGTGCTAGTGGCGAGTTGAGGAACACTGAAGCTTTCTTT. Protein product: CASGELRNTEAFF.